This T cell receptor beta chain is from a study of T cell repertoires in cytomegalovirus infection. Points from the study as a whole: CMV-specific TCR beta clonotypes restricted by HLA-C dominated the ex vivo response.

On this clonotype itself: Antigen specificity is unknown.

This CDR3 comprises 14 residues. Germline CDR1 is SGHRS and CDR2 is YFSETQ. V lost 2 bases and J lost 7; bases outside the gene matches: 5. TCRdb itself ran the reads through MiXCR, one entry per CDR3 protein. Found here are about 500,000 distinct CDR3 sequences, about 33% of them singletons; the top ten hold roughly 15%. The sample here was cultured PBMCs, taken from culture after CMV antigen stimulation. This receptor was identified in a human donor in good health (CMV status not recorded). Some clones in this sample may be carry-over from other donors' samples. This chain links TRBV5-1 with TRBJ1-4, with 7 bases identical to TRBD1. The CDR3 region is CASSFGGGGEKLFF. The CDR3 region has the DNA TGCGCCAGCAGCTTCGGAGGGGGCGGTGAAAAACTGTTTTTT.